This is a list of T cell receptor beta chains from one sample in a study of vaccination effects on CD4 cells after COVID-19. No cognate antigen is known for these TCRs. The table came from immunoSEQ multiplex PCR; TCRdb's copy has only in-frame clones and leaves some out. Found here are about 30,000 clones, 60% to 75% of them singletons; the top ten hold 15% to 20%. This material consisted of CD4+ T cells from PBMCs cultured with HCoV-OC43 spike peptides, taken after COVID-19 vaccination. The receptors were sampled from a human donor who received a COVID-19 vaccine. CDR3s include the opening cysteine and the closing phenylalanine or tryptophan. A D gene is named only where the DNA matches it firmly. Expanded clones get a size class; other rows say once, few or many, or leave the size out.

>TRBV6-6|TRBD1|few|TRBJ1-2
TGTGCCAGCAGTGACAGGGGGGCTAACTATGGCTACACCTTC
CASSDRGANYGYTF
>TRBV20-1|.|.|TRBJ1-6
TGCAGTGCTAGTGGTCAGCCTAATTCACCCCTCCACTTT
CSASGQPNSPLHF
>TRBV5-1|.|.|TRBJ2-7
TGCGCCAGCAGCCCCGCGGGACCGGGCTACGAGCAGTACTTC
CASSPAGPGYEQYF
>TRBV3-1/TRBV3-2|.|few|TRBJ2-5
TGTGCCAGCAGCCCCTTTGGGCAGGGGGAGACCCAGTACTTC
CASSPFGQGETQYF
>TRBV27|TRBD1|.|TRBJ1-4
TGTGCCAGCAGTATCCTTGGGACAGGTTCTAATGAAAAACTGTTTTTT
CASSILGTGSNEKLFF
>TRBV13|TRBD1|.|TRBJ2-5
TGTGCCAGCACCGTAAACAGGGGGCGTGAGACCCAGTACTTC
CASTVNRGRETQYF
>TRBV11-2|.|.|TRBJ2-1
TGTGCCAGCAGCTTAGATTTCGGGGAGAATGAGCAGTTCTTC
CASSLDFGENEQFF
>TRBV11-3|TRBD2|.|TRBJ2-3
TGTGCCAGCAGCCCAGGGGTAGCGGGACCCACAGATACGCAGTATTTT
CASSPGVAGPTDTQYF
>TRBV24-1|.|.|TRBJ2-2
TGTGCCATCTCCTCTAGCACGAACACCGGGGAGCTGTTTTTT
CAISSSTNTGELFF
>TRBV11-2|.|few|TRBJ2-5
TGTGCCAGCAGCCCAGGAGTGACCCAGTACTTC
CASSPGVTQYF
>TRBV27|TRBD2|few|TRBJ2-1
TGTGCCAGCAGTTCCCCGAGCGGGAGGGCGGTCAATGAGCAGTTCTTC
CASSSPSGRAVNEQFF
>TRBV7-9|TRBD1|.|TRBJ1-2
TGTGCCAGCAGACTCGGGACAGGGGCCTATGGCTACACCTTC
CASRLGTGAYGYTF
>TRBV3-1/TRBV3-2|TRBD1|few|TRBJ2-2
TGTGCCAGCGGCGGACAGGGGAACACCGGGGAGCTGTTTTTT
CASGGQGNTGELFF
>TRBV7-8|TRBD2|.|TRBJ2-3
TGTGCCAGCAGCTTAGGGATCGGGACTAGCGGGAGTTTAGAGTATTTT
CASSLGIGTSGSLEYF
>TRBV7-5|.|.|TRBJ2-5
TGTGCCAGAAGCTTAGGTAAGGGGTCACAAGAGACCCAGTACTTC
CARSLGKGSQETQYF
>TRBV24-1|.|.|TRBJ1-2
TGTGCCACCAGTGATGAGAGACGCTATGGCTACACCTTC
CATSDERRYGYTF
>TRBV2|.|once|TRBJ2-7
TGTGCCAGCAGGACTTCCTACGAGCAGTACTTC
CASRTSYEQYF
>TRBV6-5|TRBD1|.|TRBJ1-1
TGTGCCAGCAGTTACTCGTCACAGGGGTCAGGGACTGAAGCTTTCTTT
CASSYSSQGSGTEAFF
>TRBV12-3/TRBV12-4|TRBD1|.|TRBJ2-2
TGTGCCAGCAACGACAGGGATACCGGGGAGCTGTTTTTT
CASNDRDTGELFF
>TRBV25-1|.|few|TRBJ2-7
TGTGCCAGCAGTGGGTTCTACGAGCAGTACTTC
CASSGFYEQYF
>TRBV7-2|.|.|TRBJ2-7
TGTGCCAGCAGCTTAGTGGGGGCAGTATACGAGCAGTACTTC
CASSLVGAVYEQYF
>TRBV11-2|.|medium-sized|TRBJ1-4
TGTGCCAGCAGCGACACGATGTTCTCTAATGAAAAACTGTTTTTT
CASSDTMFSNEKLFF
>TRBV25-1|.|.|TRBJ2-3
TGTGCCAGCAGCTTAGGACATACGCAGTATTTT
CASSLGHTQYF
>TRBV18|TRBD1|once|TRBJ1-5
TGTGCCAGCTCACGACAGGGTAGCAATCAGCCCCAGCATTTT
CASSRQGSNQPQHF
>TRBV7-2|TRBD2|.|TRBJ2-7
TGTGCCAGCAGCTTAGAGCGGGGCCCTTACGAGCAGTACTTC
CASSLERGPYEQYF
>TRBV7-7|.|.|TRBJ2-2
TGTGCCAGCAGCTTAGCTCCGGCCGGGGAGCTGTTTTTT
CASSLAPAGELFF
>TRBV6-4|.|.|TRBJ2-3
TGTGCCAGCAGTCCAATTACTTCGCGGGGGCGTTTAGATACGCAGTATTTT
CASSPITSRGRLDTQYF
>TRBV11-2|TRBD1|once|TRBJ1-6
TGTGCCAGCAGCTTGGGACAGGGGTTAGGCACCCTCCACTTT
CASSLGQGLGTLHF
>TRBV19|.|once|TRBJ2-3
TGTGCCAGTACCGCGGGATTAACAGATACGCAGTATTTT
CASTAGLTDTQYF
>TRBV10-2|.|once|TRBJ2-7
TGCGCCAGCAGTGAATGGCTACACCCCTACGAGCAGTACTTC
CASSEWLHPYEQYF
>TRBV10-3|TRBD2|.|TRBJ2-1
TGTGCCATCAGTGAAACTAGCGGGAGTGAGGGTGAGCAGTTCTTC
CAISETSGSEGEQFF
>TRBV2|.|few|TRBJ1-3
TGTGCCAGCAGCGGACAGAATGGAAACACCATATATTTT
CASSGQNGNTIYF
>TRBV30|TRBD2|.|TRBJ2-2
TGTGCCTGGAGTAACTCCCACGGGGGGGGCCCCCGCACCGGGGAGCTGTTTTTT
CAWSNSHGGGPRTGELFF
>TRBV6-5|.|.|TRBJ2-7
TGTGCCAGCAGTCAGGGGACAACCTACGAGCAGTACTTC
CASSQGTTYEQYF
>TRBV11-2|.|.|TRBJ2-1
TGTGCCAGCAGCCCAACAGTGGCGAATGAGCAGTTCTTC
CASSPTVANEQFF